This T cell receptor beta chain was documented in a study of PD-1 blockade in mismatch repair-deficient tumors. Sample time point: archival surgical resection tumor tissue. Three pembrolizumab responders had their TCRs sequenced. The three responders' tumors were archival surgical resection specimens. The V gene's germline CDR1 is SEHNR and CDR2 FQNEAQ (reference sequence). This CDR3 comprises 18 residues. Trimming took 0 bases from V and 8 from J; bases not matched to a gene: 11. The assay was immunoSEQ multiplex PCR, and TCRdb's table has in-frame clones only and misses some. The top ten hold more than 6.5% of the sample, which has 3,500 to 4,500 clones, 78% seen once.

The genes are TRBV7-9 and TRBJ2-1; 12 nucleotides agree with TRBD2. The clonotype originates from an adult with mismatch repair-deficient cancer. This specimen was primary tumor tissue, taken from a patient treated with pembrolizumab. The chain's CDR3 is CASSLAASSGRAVDEQFF. The DNA of the CDR3 is TGTGCCAGCAGCTTAGCGGCCTCTAGCGGGAGGGCCGTAGATGAGCAGTTCTTC.